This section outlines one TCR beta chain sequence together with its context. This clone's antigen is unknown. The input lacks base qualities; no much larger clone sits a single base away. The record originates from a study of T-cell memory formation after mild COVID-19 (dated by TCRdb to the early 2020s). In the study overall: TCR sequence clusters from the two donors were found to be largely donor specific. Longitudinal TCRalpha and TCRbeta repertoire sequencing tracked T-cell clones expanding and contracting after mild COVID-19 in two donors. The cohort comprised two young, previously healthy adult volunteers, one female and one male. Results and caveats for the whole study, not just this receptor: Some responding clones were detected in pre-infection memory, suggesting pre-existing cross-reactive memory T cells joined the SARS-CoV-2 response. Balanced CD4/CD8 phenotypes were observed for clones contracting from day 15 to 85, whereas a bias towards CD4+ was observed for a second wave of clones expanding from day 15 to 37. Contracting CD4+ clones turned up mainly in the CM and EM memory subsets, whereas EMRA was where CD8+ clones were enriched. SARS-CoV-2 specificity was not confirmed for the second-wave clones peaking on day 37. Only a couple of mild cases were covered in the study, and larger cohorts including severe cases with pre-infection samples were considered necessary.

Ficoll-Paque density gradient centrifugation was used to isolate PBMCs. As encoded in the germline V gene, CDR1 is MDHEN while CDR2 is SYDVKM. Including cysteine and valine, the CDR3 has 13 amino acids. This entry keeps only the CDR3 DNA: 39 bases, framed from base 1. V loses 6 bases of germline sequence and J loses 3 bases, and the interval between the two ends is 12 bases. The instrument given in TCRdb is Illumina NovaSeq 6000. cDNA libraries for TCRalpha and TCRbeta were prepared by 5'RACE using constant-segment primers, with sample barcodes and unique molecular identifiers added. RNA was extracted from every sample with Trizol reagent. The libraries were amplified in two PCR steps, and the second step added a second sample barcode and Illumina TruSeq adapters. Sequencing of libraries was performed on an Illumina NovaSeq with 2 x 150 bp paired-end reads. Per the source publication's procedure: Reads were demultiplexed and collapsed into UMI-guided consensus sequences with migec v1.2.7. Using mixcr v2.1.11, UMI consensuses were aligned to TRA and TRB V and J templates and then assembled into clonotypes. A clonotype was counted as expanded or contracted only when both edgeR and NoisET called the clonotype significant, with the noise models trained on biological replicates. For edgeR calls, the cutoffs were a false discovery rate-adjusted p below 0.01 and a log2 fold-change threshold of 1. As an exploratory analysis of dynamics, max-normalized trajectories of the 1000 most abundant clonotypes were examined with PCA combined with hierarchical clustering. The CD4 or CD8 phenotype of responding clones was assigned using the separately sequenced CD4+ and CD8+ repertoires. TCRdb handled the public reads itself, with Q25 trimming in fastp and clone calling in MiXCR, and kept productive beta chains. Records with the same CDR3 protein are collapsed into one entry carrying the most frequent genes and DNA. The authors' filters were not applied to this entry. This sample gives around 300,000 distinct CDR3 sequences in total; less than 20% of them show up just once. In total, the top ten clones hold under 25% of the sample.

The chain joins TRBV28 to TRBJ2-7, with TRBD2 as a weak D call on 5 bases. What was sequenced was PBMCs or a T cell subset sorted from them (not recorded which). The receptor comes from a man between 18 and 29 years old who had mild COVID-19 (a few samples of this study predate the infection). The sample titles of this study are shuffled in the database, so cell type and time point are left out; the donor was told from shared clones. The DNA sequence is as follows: TGTGCCAGCAGCCGGGATATCCTCTACGAGCAGTACGTC. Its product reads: CASSRDILYEQYV.